A single sample is the source of the 10 T cell receptor beta chains below, sequenced in a study of cytomegalovirus exposure and HLA in healthy donors. 60 Vbeta and 13 Jbeta primers were used in PCR. Using immunoSEQ multiplex PCR, the repertoire was profiled, and TCRdb retains in-frame clones only, with some absent. The listing contains around 150,000 clones. Sequenced material: PBMCs. The source of these receptors is a woman aged 60 to 75 in good health and CMV-seronegative.

Here the CDR3 DNA reads TGTGCCAGCAGCCCCGCCCTAGCCCAGGGGTGGGAAGCTTTCTTT. It yields the protein CASSPALAQGWEAFF. J is TRBJ1-1 and V is TRBV11-2; tentatively, D is TRBD1 (6 bases). Per the germline V gene, CDR1 is SGHAT and CDR2 is FQNNGV. The ends were cut back, 5 bases at V and 8 bases at J, with 21 bases in the middle. This CDR3 contains 15 residues.

V usage is TRBV7-3 and J usage is TRBJ2-3, with D possibly TRBD2 on 5 matching bases. Germline V lookup: CDR1 SGHTA, CDR2 FQGTGA. CDR3 length: 15 amino acids. Trimming shortened V by 2 bases and J by 0 bases, and 9 bases separated the two germline ends. CDR3: CASSLGGPSTDTQYF. Written as DNA, the CDR3 is TGTGCCAGCAGCTTAGGCGGGCCCAGCACAGATACGCAGTATTTT.

With respect to this clone: A junction boundary mismatches the germline segment, possibly from a read error. The V gene is TRBV5-4, the J gene TRBJ1-4; tentatively, D is TRBD1 (6 bases). Germline V gene lookup returns CDR1 SGHNT and CDR2 YYREEE (reference sequence). The CDR3 runs to 14 residues. The CDR3 DNA follows: TGTGCCAGCAGCTCCGGGACAACGAATGAAAAACTGTTTTTT. Protein: CASSSGTTNEKLFF.

This sequence joins TRBV10-3 and TRBJ2-1, with D possibly matching TRBD2 (5 bases). CDR3 size: 14 residues. With 5 bases removed from V and 7 bases from J, the gap between germline ends came to 15 bases. The germline CDR1 and CDR2 sequences are ENHRY and SYGVKD. In DNA form, the CDR3 reads TGTGCCATCAGTAGGACTGGGCTGGGGAATGAGCAGTTCTTC. Its translation is CAISRTGLGNEQFF.

The chain joins TRBV2 to TRBJ2-1; 7 bases line up with TRBD2. Germline-derived CDR1 and CDR2 are SNHLY and FYNNEI. With 10 bases clipped from V and 10 bases from J, the junction kept 10 bases outside the gene matches. CDR3 length equals 12 residues. CDR3 residues: CATQTSLEEQFF. The CDR3 bases are TGTGCCACCCAGACTAGCTTGGAGGAGCAGTTCTTC.

The chain carries TRBV5-6 and TRBJ2-4; D is ambiguous. Trimming left V 4 bases short and J 0 bases short, with 14 bases between. CDR1 is SGHDT and CDR2 is YYEEEE in the germline V gene. The length of the CDR3 is 16 residues. DNA for the CDR3: TGTGCCAGCAGCCCGAGGAACTTACTAGCCAAAAACATTCAGTACTTC. The encoded protein is CASSPRNLLAKNIQYF. The variable domain in full, with the rest retrieved from reference TRBV5-6 and TRBJ2-4, is DAGVTQSPTHLIKTRGQQVTLRCSPKSGHDTVSWYQQALGQGPQFIFQYYEEEERQRGNFPDRFSGHQFPNYSSELNVNALLLGDSALYLCASSPRNLLAKNIQYFGAGTRLSVL.

This chain links TRBV14 with TRBJ2-5; 7 bases fit TRBD2. The CDR3 sequence is 14 residues long. From germline, CDR1 is SGHDN and CDR2 FVKESK. Trimming removed 4 bases from V and 2 bases from J; junction bases left unmatched: 4. The CDR3 protein is CASSLPGGQETQYF. The CDR3 nucleotides read TGTGCCAGCAGCCTCCCCGGGGGGCAAGAGACCCAGTACTTC. Based on the CDR3 plus reference TRBV14 and TRBJ2-5, the full variable domain is EAGVTQFPSHSVIEKGQTVTLRCDPISGHDNLYWYRRVMGKEIKFLLHFVKESKQDESGMPNNRFLAERTGGTYSTLKVQPAELEDSGVYFCASSLPGGQETQYFGPGTRLLVL.

V usage is TRBV15 and J usage is TRBJ2-7; possible D gene TRBD1, 6 bases. The CDR3 is 15 amino acids. The V and J ends lost 0 bases and 4 bases respectively, with 13 bases between them. Germline values: CDR1 LNHNV, CDR2 YYDKDF (reference sequence). CDR3 region: CATSRDLGGRYEQYF. CDR3 DNA sequence: TGTGCCACCAGCAGAGATCTAGGGGGAAGGTACGAGCAGTACTTC.

The chain combines TRBV7-9 with TRBJ1-2; 7 bases map to TRBD1. This CDR3 is 15 amino acids long. The germline CDR1 and CDR2 sequences are SEHNR and FQNEAQ (reference sequence). Trimming took 7 bases from V and 7 from J; bases not matched to a gene: 15. The CDR3 region is CASTGPGQSDTGYTF. The CDR3 coding sequence is TGTGCCAGCACCGGACCGGGACAGTCGGATACTGGCTACACCTTC.

The chain has TRBV7-9 and TRBJ2-1; 7 bases are shared with TRBD1. Germline V gene sequence: CDR1 SEHNR, CDR2 FQNEAQ (reference sequence). The CDR3 extends over 13 amino acids. V was pared by 3 bases and J by 7 bases, with 3 bases of the junction left unmatched. The CDR3, as DNA: TGTGCCAGCAGCTTGGGACAGCGGAATGAGCAGTTCTTC. This translates into CASSLGQRNEQFF.